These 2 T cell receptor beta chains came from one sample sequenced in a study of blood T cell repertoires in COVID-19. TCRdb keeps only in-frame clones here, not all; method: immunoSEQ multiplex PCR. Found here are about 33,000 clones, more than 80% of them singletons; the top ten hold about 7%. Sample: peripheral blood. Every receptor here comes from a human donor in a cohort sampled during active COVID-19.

Here the CDR3 reads CASSLAGQGDEKLFF. The CDR3 DNA is TGTGCCAGCAGCTTAGCGGGGCAGGGCGATGAAAAACTGTTTTTT. This chain connects TRBV7-9 to TRBJ1-4; D may be TRBD1 (5 bases). The germline V and J ends were trimmed by 0 bases and 6 bases, with 11 bases remaining between them. The CDR3 loop spans 15 amino acids. The germline V gene encodes CDR1 SEHNR and CDR2 FQNEAQ (reference sequence).

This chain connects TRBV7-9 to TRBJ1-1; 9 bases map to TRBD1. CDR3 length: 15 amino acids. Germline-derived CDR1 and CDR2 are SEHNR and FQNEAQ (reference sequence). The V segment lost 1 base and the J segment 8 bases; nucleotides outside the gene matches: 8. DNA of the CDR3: TGTGCCAGCAGCTTAGGCGGGACAGGGACGGGGGAAGCTTTCTTT. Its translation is CASSLGGTGTGEAFF.